This is a list of T cell receptor beta chains from one sample in a study of PD-1 blockade in classical Hodgkin lymphoma. The assay was immunoSEQ multiplex PCR, and TCRdb's table has in-frame clones only and misses some. Among about 25,000 clones listed, 70% to 80% were seen once. Sequencing was performed on peripheral blood mononuclear cells (PBMCs), taken before the fourth cycle of nivolumab. The receptor source for this set is a human donor with classical Hodgkin lymphoma. Both conserved end residues are part of each CDR3. Fields, in order: D gene, V gene, clone size, J gene, CDR3 protein, CDR3 DNA. A D gene is named only where the DNA matches it firmly. Size tells how often a clone was seen (once, few, many) or the class of an expanded clone, and some rows leave it out.

>TRBD1|TRBV6-6|NA|TRBJ1-1
CASNQGQGKGFAEAFF
TGTGCCAGCAATCAGGGACAGGGGAAGGGGTTCGCTGAAGCTTTCTTT
>TRBD2|TRBV10-3|NA|TRBJ2-1
CAISEGSSGGQSYNEQFF
TGTGCCATCAGTGAGGGTTCTAGCGGGGGGCAAAGCTACAATGAGCAGTTCTTC
>NA|TRBV7-2|few|TRBJ1-2
CASSRQSYGYTF
TGTGCCAGCAGCCGACAGTCCTATGGCTACACCTTC
>NA|TRBV6-5|NA|TRBJ1-1
CASSYRSGAPNTEAFF
TGTGCCAGCAGTTACCGGTCAGGGGCTCCGAACACTGAAGCTTTCTTT
>NA|TRBV2|NA|TRBJ2-1
CASSEGVQFF
TGTGCCAGCAGTGAAGGAGTGCAGTTCTTC
>NA|TRBV6-1|NA|TRBJ1-5
CASSVNLSGEPQHF
TGTGCCAGCAGTGTCAATTTATCAGGGGAGCCCCAGCATTTT
>TRBD1|TRBV5-8|NA|TRBJ1-4
CASSLGTGMTNEKLFF
TGTGCCAGCAGCTTGGGGACAGGGATGACTAATGAAAAACTGTTTTTT
>NA|TRBV5-5|NA|TRBJ1-3
CASSLGGFSGNTIYF
TGTGCCAGCAGCTTGGGGGGGTTCTCTGGAAACACCATATATTTT
>NA|TRBV29-1|NA|TRBJ2-3
CSGIFLEQGDTQYF
TGCAGCGGGATCTTTCTGGAACAGGGCGATACGCAGTATTTT
>NA|TRBV30|NA|TRBJ1-4
CAWSVTNEKLFF
TGTGCCTGGAGTGTAACTAATGAAAAACTGTTTTTT
>NA|TRBV4-3|NA|TRBJ1-2
CASSQDRGTYGYTF
TGCGCCAGCAGCCAAGATAGAGGCACGTATGGCTACACCTTC
>NA|TRBV2|NA|TRBJ1-1
CASRQGGTEAFF
TGTGCCAGCCGGCAGGGCGGCACTGAAGCTTTCTTT
>NA|TRBV20-1|NA|TRBJ1-3
CSAVRGNTIYF
TGCAGTGCCGTAAGGGGAAACACCATATATTTT
>NA|TRBV6-5|NA|TRBJ2-1
CASSYETGAYNEQFF
TGTGCCAGCAGTTACGAGACGGGGGCCTACAATGAGCAGTTCTTC
>NA|TRBV6-1|medium-sized|TRBJ1-1
CASSEAGETRAFF
TGTGCCAGCAGTGAAGCCGGAGAGACAAGGGCTTTCTTT
>NA|TRBV7-9|NA|TRBJ2-1
CASSSPDGYNEQFF
TGTGCCAGCAGCTCCCCCGACGGTTACAATGAGCAGTTCTTC
>TRBD2|TRBV7-9|medium-sized|TRBJ2-5
CASSLATSGWETQYF
TGTGCCAGCAGCTTGGCAACTAGCGGGTGGGAGACCCAGTACTTC
>TRBD1|TRBV19|NA|TRBJ1-5
CASSNRQGAIASNQPQHF
TGTGCCAGTAGTAACCGACAGGGGGCTATCGCGAGCAATCAGCCCCAGCATTTT
>NA|TRBV11-3|NA|TRBJ2-2
CASSLDRRTGELFF
TGTGCCAGCAGCTTAGATCGAAGGACCGGGGAGCTGTTTTTT
>NA|TRBV9|NA|TRBJ2-5
CASSPVGVFGETQYF
TGTGCCAGCAGCCCGGTTGGGGTGTTCGGAGAGACCCAGTACTTC
>TRBD1|TRBV4-1|NA|TRBJ1-5
CASSQGDRAGRNQPQHF
TGCGCCAGCAGCCAAGGAGACAGGGCCGGCCGCAATCAGCCCCAGCATTTT
>NA|TRBV5-5|NA|TRBJ1-4
CASSLDATNEKLFF
TGTGCCAGCAGCCTAGATGCAACTAATGAAAAACTGTTTTTT